This T cell receptor beta chain was retrieved from a study of blood T cells in healthy people across ages. Per sample, at least 5 micrograms of total RNA were extracted. Trimming removed 6 bases from V and 6 bases from J, with 13 bases in between. Germline CDR1 LNHNV, CDR2 YYDKDF (reference sequence). The CDR3 extends over 13 amino acids. Next came a second PCR, run for roughly 6 to 11 cycles, which used a sample-barcoded 5' primer along with a J-beta primer mix. A single record per CDR3 protein comes from TCRdb applying MiXCR to the 5' RACE reads. The profile shows more than 500,000 distinct CDR3 sequences, 25% to 35% of them singletons. The sample was also linked to a second study, of T cells of mothers and their children. That work states: Researchers report slightly higher, though non-significant, overlap in related mother-child pairs than in unrelated pairs.

This receptor was taken from a boy aged 2 to 10 in good health. Specimen: blood. The chain joins TRBV15 to TRBJ2-3; D not certain. The DNA of the CDR3 is TGTGCCACCAGGCTAACCCTCCAGGATACGCAGTATTTT. Translated, it gives CATRLTLQDTQYF.